This is a list of T cell receptor beta chains from one sample in a study of blood T cell repertoires in COVID-19. Clones were sequenced by immunoSEQ multiplex PCR, and TCRdb holds only the in-frame ones, with some missing. The data contain around 42,000 clones, approximately 82% of them singletons. The sample consisted of peripheral blood. The receptors stem from a woman of 80 years or more with acute or convalescent COVID-19. CDR3s include the opening cysteine and the closing phenylalanine or tryptophan. D genes are given only for firm matches. Rows give clone size only sometimes, using once, few, many, or a class for an expanded clone.

clone_size d_call j_call v_call cdr3_aa cdr3_nt
few . TRBJ1-5 TRBV6-5 CASSKPGGAYQPQHF TGTGCCAGCAGTAAACCGGGGGGGGCTTATCAGCCCCAGCATTTT
. . TRBJ1-2 TRBV7-9 CASSPGGFEGYTF TGTGCCAGCAGCCCTGGGGGGTTCGAGGGCTACACCTTC
. TRBD1 TRBJ1-6 TRBV18 CASSQDQGANSPLHF TGTGCCAGCTCACAGGATCAGGGGGCTAACTCACCCCTCCACTTT
. TRBD2 TRBJ2-5 TRBV5-4 CASSLAGGMETQYF TGTGCCAGCAGCCTTGCGGGGGGAATGGAGACCCAGTACTTC
. . TRBJ1-1 TRBV4-2 CASSQTFGGETEAFF TGTGCCAGCAGCCAAACCTTTGGGGGGGAAACTGAAGCTTTCTTT
few . TRBJ1-1 TRBV5-4 CASSFTSGNTEAFF TGTGCCAGCAGCTTCACTTCAGGCAACACTGAAGCTTTCTTT
. . TRBJ2-7 TRBV19 CASSPAYEQYF TGTGCCAGTAGCCCTGCCTACGAGCAGTACTTC
. . TRBJ2-2 TRBV5-1 CASRAGTDRVGELFF TGCGCCAGCAGGGCCGGGACTGACCGCGTCGGGGAGCTGTTTTTT
. . TRBJ1-2 TRBV9 CASSPVAGVHGGYTF TGTGCCAGCAGCCCCGTCGCAGGGGTGCATGGTGGCTACACCTTC
. . TRBJ2-7 TRBV5-4 CASSLAPNLAYEQYF TGTGCCAGCAGCTTGGCACCGAATTTAGCCTACGAGCAGTACTTC
. TRBD2 TRBJ2-3 TRBV6-6 CASSTGGTTDTQYF TGTGCCAGCAGTACGGGGGGTACCACAGATACGCAGTATTTT
. TRBD1 TRBJ1-2 TRBV28 CASSLYGQGYGYTF TGTGCCAGCAGTTTATACGGACAGGGGTATGGCTACACCTTC
. TRBD1 TRBJ2-3 TRBV28 CASSLLPGGSDTQYF TGTGCCAGCAGTCTATTACCAGGGGGCTCAGATACGCAGTATTTT
. TRBD2 TRBJ2-1 TRBV7-2 CASSFRGGGSYNEQFF TGTGCCAGCAGCTTTAGGGGCGGGGGCTCCTACAATGAGCAGTTCTTC
once . TRBJ1-5 TRBV11-3 CASSLAPGPDQPQHF TGTGCCAGCAGCTTAGCTCCGGGTCCCGATCAGCCCCAGCATTTT
. TRBD1 TRBJ2-7 TRBV5-4 CASSRPGQGDEQYF TGTGCCAGCAGCAGACCGGGACAGGGGGACGAGCAGTACTTC
. TRBD1 TRBJ1-2 TRBV5-6 CASSLPANRGGYTF TGTGCCAGCAGCCTCCCGGCCAACAGGGGTGGCTACACCTTC
. TRBD1 TRBJ1-1 TRBV11-3 CASSPPRQGHTEAFF TGTGCCAGCAGCCCCCCCCGACAGGGGCACACTGAAGCTTTCTTT
. TRBD1 TRBJ1-6 TRBV28 CASRPQGARHNSPLHF TGTGCCAGCAGACCACAGGGGGCCCGTCATAATTCACCCCTCCACTTT
. . TRBJ1-2 TRBV19 CASSPTGPGYGYTF TGTGCCAGTAGTCCCACAGGGCCAGGCTATGGCTACACCTTC